The table lists the clone carrying this T cell receptor beta chain with a few counts. TCRdb analysed the 5' RACE reads with MiXCR anew, one entry per CDR3 protein. This table has over 110,000 distinct CDR3 sequences, about 7.7% appearing once. These data are taken from a study of T cells after yellow fever vaccination. Trimming took 5 bases from V and 0 from J; bases not matched to a gene: 7. Germline lookup yields CDR1 LNHDA and CDR2 SQIVND (reference sequence). This CDR3 contains 16 residues. Sequenced material: CD4+ T cells sorted from PBMCs, taken 5 days after the yellow fever booster vaccination. This TCR was recovered from a man under 40 who received the YFV17D yellow fever vaccine. The chain employs TRBV19 and TRBJ1-5, with 7 bases matching TRBD1. The CDR3 nucleotides are TGTGCCAGTAGTCGGGACAGCCAATATAGCAATCAGCCCCAGCATTTT. Its protein product is CASSRDSQYSNQPQHF.